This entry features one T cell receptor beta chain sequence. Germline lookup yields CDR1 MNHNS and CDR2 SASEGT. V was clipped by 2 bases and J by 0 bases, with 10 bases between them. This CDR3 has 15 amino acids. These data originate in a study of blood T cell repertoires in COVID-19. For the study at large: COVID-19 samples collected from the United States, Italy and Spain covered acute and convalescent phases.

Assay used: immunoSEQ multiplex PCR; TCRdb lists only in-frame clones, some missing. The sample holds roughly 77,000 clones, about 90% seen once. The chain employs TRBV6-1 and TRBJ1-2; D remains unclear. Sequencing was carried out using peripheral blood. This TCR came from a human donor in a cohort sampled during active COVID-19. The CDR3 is CASSEWVGANYGYTF. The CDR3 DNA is TGTGCCAGCAGTGAATGGGTAGGAGCTAACTATGGCTACACCTTC.